The 11 T cell receptor beta chains in this list originate from one sample, sequenced in a study of blood T cell repertoires in COVID-19. This table comes from immunoSEQ multiplex PCR, and its TCRdb copy is limited to in-frame clones, with some not included. Of some 250,000 clones listed, roughly 88% are singletons. The sequenced sample was PBMCs or T cells enriched from blood (not recorded which). The receptor set was obtained from a woman aged 45-65 years who had recovered from COVID-19.

The J gene is TRBJ2-2, the V gene TRBV6-1; D remains unclear. The CDR3 spans 16 residues. Looked up from germline, CDR1 is MNHNS and CDR2 is SASEGT. Trimming took off 4 bases at V and 8 bases at J, with 20 bases between the two ends. CDR3 in amino acids: CASSVLVKTFSGELFF. The DNA of the CDR3 is TGTGCCAGCAGTGTTCTAGTTAAAACGTTCTCTGGGGAGCTGTTTTTT.

The chain has TRBV18 and TRBJ1-1, with D hard to call. This CDR3 contains 12 residues. The germline V and J ends were trimmed by 6 bases and 0 bases, with 5 bases remaining between them. The germline gives CDR1 KGHSH, CDR2 LQKENI. The CDR3 sequence is CASSSMNTEAFF. Written as DNA, the CDR3 is TGTGCCAGCTCTTCCATGAACACTGAAGCTTTCTTT.

This chain connects TRBV27 to TRBJ2-1, with 12 bases fitting TRBD2. This CDR3 has 16 residues. The germline V gene encodes CDR1 MNHEY and CDR2 SMNVEV (reference sequence). The V segment lost 1 base and the J segment 9 bases; nucleotides outside the gene matches: 7. CDR3 loop: CASSLLASGRASEQFF. The CDR3 nucleotides read TGTGCCAGCAGTTTATTGGCTAGCGGGAGGGCCAGTGAGCAGTTCTTC.

The chain employs TRBV7-2 and TRBJ2-3; 8 bases map to TRBD2. Trimming at V came to 3 bases and at J to 4 bases, leaving 0 bases not matched to a gene. Germline V gene lookup returns CDR1 SGHTA and CDR2 FQGNSA. The length of the CDR3 is 13 residues. CDR3 region: CASSFSGADTQYF. The CDR3 nucleotides are TGTGCCAGCAGCTTTAGCGGGGCAGATACGCAGTATTTT. Combining the CDR3 with reference TRBV7-2 and TRBJ2-3 gives the whole variable domain GAGVSQSPSNKVTEKGKDVELRCDPISGHTALYWYRQSLGQGLEFLIYFQGNSAPDKSGLPSDRFSAERTGGSVSTLTIQRTQQEDSAVYLCASSFSGADTQYFGPGTRLTVL.

The V and J genes are TRBV5-6 and TRBJ2-3; the match to TRBD2 covers 11 bases. Germline CDR1 SGHDT, CDR2 YYEEEE. Unmatched junction bases numbered 1, after V lost 2 bases and J lost 5 bases. The CDR3 totals 14 residues. DNA for the CDR3: TGTGCCAGCAGCTTCGGACTAGCGGGAGATACGCAGTATTTT. This gives the protein CASSFGLAGDTQYF.

The rearrangement uses TRBV27 and TRBJ2-2; 7 nucleotides line up with TRBD1. The V gene end was trimmed by 4 bases and the J gene end by 3 bases; junction bases not matched to a gene: 11. The CDR3 is made up of 17 amino acids. Germline CDR1 is MNHEY and CDR2 is SMNVEV (reference sequence). The CDR3 nucleotides are TGTGCCAGCAGTTCATCCGCGACAGGGTCGGACACCGGGGAGCTGTTTTTT. Protein sequence: CASSSSATGSDTGELFF.

The chain recombines TRBV29-1 with TRBJ1-2, with 9 bases matching TRBD1. Germline values: CDR1 SQVTM, CDR2 ANQGSEA. With V trimmed by 4 bases and J by 4 bases, 4 bases remained unmatched. This CDR3 has 13 amino acids. DNA for the CDR3: TGCAGCGTTGGGACAGGGGTAGTCTATGGCTACACCTTC. As protein: CSVGTGVVYGYTF.

This clone showed up just once. The chain combines TRBV12-3 or TRBV12-4 with TRBJ2-2; D remains ambiguous. This CDR3 spans 12 amino acids. V was pared by 1 base and J by 6 bases, with 3 bases between. CDR3 amino acids: CASSLEPGELFF. Written as DNA, the CDR3 is TGTGCCAGCAGTTTAGAGCCCGGGGAGCTGTTTTTT.

The count of this clone is one. The chain has TRBV2 and TRBJ1-2, with D possibly being TRBD1 (5 bases). Trimming removed 6 bases from V and 4 bases from J, with 9 bases in between. The CDR3 sequence is 12 residues long. In germline, CDR1 is SNHLY, CDR2 FYNNEI. This CDR3 is CASRAGPYGYTF. CDR3 DNA sequence: TGTGCCAGCAGGGCAGGGCCCTATGGCTACACCTTC.

This rearrangement joins TRBV7-6 to TRBJ2-7; 7 bases line up with TRBD2. Germline V gives CDR1 SGHVS, CDR2 FNYEAQ. The length of the CDR3 is 13 residues. The V and J ends lost 4 bases and 6 bases, in that order; junction bases with no gene match: 6. CDR3 sequence: CASSWTSSVEQYF. The CDR3 region has the DNA TGTGCCAGCAGCTGGACTAGTTCCGTCGAGCAGTACTTC.

This rearrangement joins TRBV7-9 to TRBJ2-2; TRBD2 aligns across 8 bases. The CDR3 runs 15 residues. Unmatched junction bases numbered 10, after V lost 8 bases and J lost 5 bases. CDR1 and CDR2 from the germline V gene are SEHNR and FQNEAQ (reference sequence). Here the CDR3 reads CASSAAGAVTGELFF. In DNA, the CDR3 is TGTGCCAGCTCTGCAGCGGGAGCTGTAACCGGGGAGCTGTTTTTT.